This T cell receptor beta chain is drawn from a study of blood T cells in healthy people across ages (dated by TCRdb to the mid-2010s). About the study as a whole: In model experiments, roughly one uniquely barcoded TCR beta cDNA molecule per two T cells was captured by template switching. Age-related changes in TCR beta repertoire diversity were measured in the study by deep sequencing normalized with unique cDNA molecular identifiers. The donors were divided into four age groups: young (average roughly 17 years), middle-aged (around 37), aged (roughly 66) and long-lived (about 80). Donors of different ages were randomly distributed across sequencing lanes to avoid experimental bias. For two donors (one aged 18 to 29 and one aged 80 or older), the study analyzed two additional independent replicas of 1 million unique cDNA reads from the same blood draw. Paper-wide results and their limitations: Donor CMV infection status was unknown, potentially confounding age-related changes in expanded clonotypes. There was a strong correlation between observed TCR beta diversity and the percentage of naive T cells measured by flow cytometry. Since profiling was done on bulk unsorted PBMCs, naive and antigen-experienced compartments could not be conclusively compared. Observed TCR beta diversity per million T cells fell roughly linearly with age, and a significant reduction was already apparent by age around 39. The long-lived group showed more naive CD4+ T cells, fewer expanded clones and increased TCR diversity than the aged group, suggesting age selection. Total diversity estimates from one million sequenced T cells were considered lower bounds and underestimates.

The donors were roughly 39 Caucasian individuals from Russia, aged roughly 6 to 95 years, who were systemically healthy. About 10 milliliters of peripheral blood were collected from each donor into EDTA-treated Vacutainer tubes. Ficoll-Paque density-gradient centrifugation was used to isolate PBMCs, with at least 7 million obtained per sample. Total RNA was extracted from PBMCs with Trizol reagent, with at least 6 micrograms obtained per sample. For every donor, an aliquot of PBMCs went through flow cytometry to measure the percentages of naive CD45RAhigh/CD27high T cells. As concerns this clonotype: This receptor's antigen is unknown. No much larger clone is present one base from it, and per-base qualities are unavailable.

Library prep was done by 5' RACE. Sequencer: Illumina HiSeq 2500. The second PCR ran for about 7 to 11 cycles and used a J-beta primer mix along with a sample-barcoded 5' primer. A template-switch 5' adaptor carrying 12 random nucleotides introduced a unique molecular identifier onto each TCR beta cDNA molecule. Each sample yielded at least 2.5 million CDR3-containing paired-end reads. All of the RNA was converted into first-strand cDNA using the Mint cDNA synthesis kit, with a TRBC-specific oligonucleotide serving as the primer. Following uracil-DNA glycosylase treatment, all cDNA underwent a first 18-cycle PCR with the universal primers M1SS and BC2_uni_R. The authors' pipeline ran thus. For normalization, 1 million high-quality reads were randomly selected from each sample, with every read carrying a distinct molecular identifier. Instead of being binned into consensus sequences, reads that shared molecular identifiers were thrown out. CDR3 identification, clonotype clustering and error correction used MiTCR with a Q25 quality threshold and the strictest error-elimination algorithm. A nonparametric unseen species model with Euler transformation was used to estimate lower-bound total TCR beta diversity. TCRdb ran its own pipeline on the public reads, namely fastp trimming at Q25 and MiXCR clone calling, and kept in-frame beta chains. Each entry is one CDR3 protein sequence, shown with its most common DNA and genes. Clone size and V and J calls follow TCRdb, not the original study. This sample gives approximately 320,000 distinct CDR3 sequences in total; 25% to 30% of them show up just once. In total, the top ten clones hold approximately 29% of the sample.

Measured from the cysteine to the phenylalanine, the CDR3 is 13 residues long. The retained sequence is limited to the CDR3, 39 bases, with the frame set at the first base. CDR1 and CDR2, per the germline V gene, are SQVTM and ANQGSEA. Trimming at the junction amounts to 5 bases on V and 0 bases on J, and the germline ends lie 5 bases apart. The sample comprised blood. The receptor's source is a woman in her seventies in good health. The sequence links TRBV29-1 to TRBJ2-6; confidence is insufficient to name the D gene. The DNA reads as follows: TGCAGCGTTTTAGGCTCTGGGGCCAACGTCCTGACTTTC. Translated, this is CSVLGSGANVLTF.